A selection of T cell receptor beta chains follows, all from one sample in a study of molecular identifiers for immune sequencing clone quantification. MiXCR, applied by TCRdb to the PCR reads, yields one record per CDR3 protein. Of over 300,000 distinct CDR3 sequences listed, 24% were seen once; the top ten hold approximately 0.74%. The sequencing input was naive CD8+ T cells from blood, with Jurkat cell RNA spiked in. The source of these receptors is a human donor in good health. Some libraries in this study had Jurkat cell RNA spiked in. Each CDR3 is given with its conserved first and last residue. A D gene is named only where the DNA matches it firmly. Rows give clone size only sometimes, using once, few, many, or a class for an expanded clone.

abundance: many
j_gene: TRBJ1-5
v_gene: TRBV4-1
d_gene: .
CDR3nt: TGCGCCAGCAGCCAAGCCGGAACAGGGAGGGCGGGTCAGCCCCAGCATTTT
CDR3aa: CASSQAGTGRAGQPQHF

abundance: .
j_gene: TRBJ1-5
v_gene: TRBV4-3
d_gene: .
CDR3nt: TGCGCCAGCAGCCAAGATTGGGGGTTGTATCAGCCCCGGCATTTT
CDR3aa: CASSQDWGLYQPRHF

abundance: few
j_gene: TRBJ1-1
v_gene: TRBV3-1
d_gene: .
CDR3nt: TGTGCCAGCAGCCTATCAGTCGGGATAGCTGAAGCTTTCTTT
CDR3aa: CASSLSVGIAEAFF

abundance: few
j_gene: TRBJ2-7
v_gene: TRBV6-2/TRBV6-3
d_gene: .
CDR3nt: TGTGCCAGCACGAGGGGCCCCCTCGAGCAGTACTTC
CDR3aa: CASTRGPLEQYF

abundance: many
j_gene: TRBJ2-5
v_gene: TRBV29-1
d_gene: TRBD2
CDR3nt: TGCAGCGTTGAAGATGTCAGCGGGAGGGCCCAAGAGACCCAGTACTTC
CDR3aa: CSVEDVSGRAQETQYF

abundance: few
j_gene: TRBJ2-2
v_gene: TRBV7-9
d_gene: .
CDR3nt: TGTGCCAGCAGCTTCGAGGGGCAAGGCACCGGGGAGCTGTTTTTT
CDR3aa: CASSFEGQGTGELFF

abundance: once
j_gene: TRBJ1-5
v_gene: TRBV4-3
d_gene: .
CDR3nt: TGCGCCAACAGCCAAGATAAGACACCCAAACAGCCCCAGCATTTT
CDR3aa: CANSQDKTPKQPQHF

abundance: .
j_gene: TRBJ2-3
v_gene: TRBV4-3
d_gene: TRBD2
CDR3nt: TGCGCCAGCAGCCAAGAATTAGCGGGAGTGAGGGATACGCGGTATTTT
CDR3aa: CASSQELAGVRDTRYF

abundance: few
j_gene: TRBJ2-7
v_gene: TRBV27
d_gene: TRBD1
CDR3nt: TGTGCCAGCAGTCTTCGACAGGGGGCCACCTACGAGCAGTACTTC
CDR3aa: CASSLRQGATYEQYF

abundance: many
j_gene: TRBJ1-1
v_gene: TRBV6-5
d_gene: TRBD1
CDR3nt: TGTGCCAGCCTCCACCCAGGGGGTACTGAAGCTTTCTTT
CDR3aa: CASLHPGGTEAFF

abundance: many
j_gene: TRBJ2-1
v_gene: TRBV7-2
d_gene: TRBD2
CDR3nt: TGTGCCAGCAGCTTACCCAGGGGACTAGCGGGAGGCTTGCGGCAGTTCTTC
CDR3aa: CASSLPRGLAGGLRQFF

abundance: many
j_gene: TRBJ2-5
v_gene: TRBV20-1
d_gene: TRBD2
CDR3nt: TGCAGTGCTAGAGATTGGCGGGAGGGAGAGACCCAGTACTTC
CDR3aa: CSARDWREGETQYF

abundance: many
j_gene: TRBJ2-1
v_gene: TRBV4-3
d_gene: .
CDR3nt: TGCGCCAGCAGCCAAGACAGGGGAGGCTCCTACAATGAGCAGTTCTTC
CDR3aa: CASSQDRGGSYNEQFF

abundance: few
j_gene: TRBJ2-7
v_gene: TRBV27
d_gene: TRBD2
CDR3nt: TGTGCCAGCAACAACCTAGCGGGGGACTACGAGCAGTACTTC
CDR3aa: CASNNLAGDYEQYF

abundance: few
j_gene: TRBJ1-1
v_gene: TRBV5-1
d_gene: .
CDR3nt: TGCGCCAGCAGTGGTACAGGGATGAACACTGAAGCTTTCTTT
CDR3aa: CASSGTGMNTEAFF

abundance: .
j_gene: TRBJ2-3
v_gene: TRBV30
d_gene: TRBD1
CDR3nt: TGTGCCTGGGGAGGGGGACAGGGAACAGATACGCAGTATTTT
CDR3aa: CAWGGGQGTDTQYF

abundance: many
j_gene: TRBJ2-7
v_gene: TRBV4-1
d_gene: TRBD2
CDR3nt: TGCGCCAGCAGCGGGACTAGCGGGTTCGTGGAGCAGTACTTC
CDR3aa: CASSGTSGFVEQYF

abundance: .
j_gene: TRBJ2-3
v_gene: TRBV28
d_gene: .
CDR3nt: TGTGCCACCCAACCGGGACTTATAGATACGCAGTATTTT
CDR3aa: CATQPGLIDTQYF

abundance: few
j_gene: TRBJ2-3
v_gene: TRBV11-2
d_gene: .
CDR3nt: TGTGCCAGCAGCTCTAATAACGCTCTAGCGCTCAGCACAGATACGCAGTATTTT
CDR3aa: CASSSNNALALSTDTQYF

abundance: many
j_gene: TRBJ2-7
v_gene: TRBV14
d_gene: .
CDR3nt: TGTGCCAGCAGCCAAGGACAGGCCTTGGAGCAGTACTTC
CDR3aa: CASSQGQALEQYF

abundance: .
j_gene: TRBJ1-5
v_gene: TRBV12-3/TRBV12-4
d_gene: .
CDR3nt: TGTGCCAGCAGTGAGGTATATAGCAATCAGCCCCAGCATTTT
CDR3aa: CASSEVYSNQPQHF

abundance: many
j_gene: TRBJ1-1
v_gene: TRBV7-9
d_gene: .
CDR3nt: TGTGCCAGCAGCTTCGAAGGCACTGAAGCTTTCTTT
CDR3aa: CASSFEGTEAFF

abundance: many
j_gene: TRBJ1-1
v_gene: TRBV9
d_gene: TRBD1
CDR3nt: TGTGCCAGCAGCGAGGACAGGGGGCTGAACACTGAAGCTTTCTTT
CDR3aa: CASSEDRGLNTEAFF

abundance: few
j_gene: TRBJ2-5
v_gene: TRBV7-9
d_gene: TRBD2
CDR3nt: TGTGCCAGCAGCCAAAGCGGGGGGCAAGAGACCCAGTGCTTC
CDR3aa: CASSQSGGQETQCF

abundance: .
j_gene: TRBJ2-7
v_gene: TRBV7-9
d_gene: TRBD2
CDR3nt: TGTGCCAGCAGCTTCTCCAGCGGGGCCTACGAGCAGTACTTC
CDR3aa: CASSFSSGAYEQYF

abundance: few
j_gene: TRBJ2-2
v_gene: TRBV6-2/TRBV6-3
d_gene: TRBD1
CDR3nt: TGTGCCAGCAGCAGGGGGACAGGGCTAGCCGGGGAGCTGTTTTTT
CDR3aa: CASSRGTGLAGELFF

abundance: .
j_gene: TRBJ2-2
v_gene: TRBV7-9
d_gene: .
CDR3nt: TGCGTAGGCGGGGAGCTGTTTTTT
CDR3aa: CVGGELFF

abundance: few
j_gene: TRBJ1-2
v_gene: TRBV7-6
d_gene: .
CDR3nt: TGTGCCAGCAGCTCGTCGACTTATGGCTACACCTTC
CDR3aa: CASSSSTYGYTF

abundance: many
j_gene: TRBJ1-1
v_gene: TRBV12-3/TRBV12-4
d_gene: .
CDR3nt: TGTGCCAGCAGCTGGGGGTTGGGTGAAGCTTTCTTT
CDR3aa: CASSWGLGEAFF

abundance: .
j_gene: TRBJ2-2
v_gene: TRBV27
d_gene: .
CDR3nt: TGTGCCAGCAGCCAATCGACCGGCCGAATTTACACCGGGGAGCTGTTTTTT
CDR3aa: CASSQSTGRIYTGELFF

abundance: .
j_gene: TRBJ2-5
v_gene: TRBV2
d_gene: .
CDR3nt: TGTGCCAGCAGTCCCGTGGGCGGAACAGAGCCCCAGTACTTC
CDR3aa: CASSPVGGTEPQYF

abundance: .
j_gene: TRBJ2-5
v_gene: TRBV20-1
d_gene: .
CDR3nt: TGCAGTGCTAGCGTTCCCAGGGACCAAGAGACCCAGTACTTC
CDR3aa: CSASVPRDQETQYF

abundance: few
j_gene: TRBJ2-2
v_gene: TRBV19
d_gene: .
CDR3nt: TGTGCCAGTAGTGTCCGGAGCGCCGGGGAGCTGTTTTTT
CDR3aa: CASSVRSAGELFF

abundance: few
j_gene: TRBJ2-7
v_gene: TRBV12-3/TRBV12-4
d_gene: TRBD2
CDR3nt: TGTGCCAGCAGTTTAGCATCTACCGGGACTAGCTACGAGCAGTACTTC
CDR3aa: CASSLASTGTSYEQYF

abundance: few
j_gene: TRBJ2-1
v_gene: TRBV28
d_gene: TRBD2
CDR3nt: TGTGCCAGCAGTTCTCAGACGGTGAGCGGGGGCGACTACAATGAGCAGTTCTTC
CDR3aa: CASSSQTVSGGDYNEQFF

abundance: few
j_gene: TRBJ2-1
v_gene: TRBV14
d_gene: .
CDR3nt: TGTGCCAGCAGCCCCCTAGGGGTTGAGCAGTTCTTC
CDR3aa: CASSPLGVEQFF

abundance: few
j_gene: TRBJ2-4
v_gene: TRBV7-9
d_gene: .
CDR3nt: TGTGCCAGCAGCCGGGCCGGGGAGGCCAAAAACATTCAGTACTTC
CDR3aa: CASSRAGEAKNIQYF

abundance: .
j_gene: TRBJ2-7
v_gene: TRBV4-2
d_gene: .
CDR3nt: TGTGCCAGCAGCCAAGATCCAGAGACGGGCCGAGGTGTCGAGCAGTACTTC
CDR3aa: CASSQDPETGRGVEQYF

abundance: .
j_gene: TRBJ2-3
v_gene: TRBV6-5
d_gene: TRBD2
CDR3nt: TGTGCCAGCAGTTACAGGACTAGCGCAACAGATACGCAGTATTTT
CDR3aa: CASSYRTSATDTQYF

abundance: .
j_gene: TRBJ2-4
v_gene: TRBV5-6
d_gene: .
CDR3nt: TGTGCCAGCAGCTCGCCCCAAAACATTCAGTACTTC
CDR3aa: CASSSPQNIQYF

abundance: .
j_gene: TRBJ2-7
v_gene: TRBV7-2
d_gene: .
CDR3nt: TGTGCCAGCAGCTTAGCGCTTGAAGGTTGGCACGAGCAGTACTTC
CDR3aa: CASSLALEGWHEQYF

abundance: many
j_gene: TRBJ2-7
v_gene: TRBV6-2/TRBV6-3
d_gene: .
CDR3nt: TGTGCCAGCAGCTGGGGTGGCGAGCAGTACTTC
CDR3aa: CASSWGGEQYF

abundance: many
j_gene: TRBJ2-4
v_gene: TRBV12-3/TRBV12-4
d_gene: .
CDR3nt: TGTGCCAGCAGTTTTGAAGGTCCCGGGAGCATTCAGTACTTC
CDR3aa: CASSFEGPGSIQYF